A single sample is the source of the 9 T cell receptor beta chains below, sequenced in a study of cytomegalovirus exposure and HLA in healthy donors. Both 60 Vbeta primers and 13 Jbeta primers went into the PCR. The assay was immunoSEQ multiplex PCR, and TCRdb's table has in-frame clones only and misses some. The sample has about 260,000 clones, roughly four fifths seen once. The sequenced material came from PBMCs. The origin of the receptors is a woman between 35 and 50 years old in good health and CMV-seropositive.

The chain has TRBV6-1 and TRBJ2-2; D is possibly TRBD2 (5 bases). Between the trimmed V and J ends, which lost 4 bases and 1 base, there was a span of 7 bases. The CDR3 spans 14 residues. Germline CDR1 is MNHNS and CDR2 is SASEGT. For the CDR3, the DNA is TGTGCCAGCAGTGGGGAGAGGAACACCGGGGAGCTGTTTTTT. Translating it yields CASSGERNTGELFF.

The chain combines TRBV11-2 with TRBJ2-3; D is uncertain. This CDR3 comprises 12 residues. Between the trimmed V and J ends, which lost 7 bases and 3 bases, there was a span of 8 bases. Germline V CDR1 and CDR2: SGHAT, FQNNGV. CDR3 loop: CASMANTDTQYF. The CDR3 bases are TGTGCCAGCATGGCAAATACAGATACGCAGTATTTT.

About this clone: Distinct nucleotide sequences in the sample also encode this CDR3. This chain links TRBV7-6 with TRBJ1-2, with 7 bases fitting TRBD1. V lost 1 base and J lost 4; bases outside the gene matches: 0. The CDR3 loop spans 13 amino acids. CDR1 is SGHVS, CDR2 FNYEAQ, per germline. The chain's CDR3 is CASSLDRGYGYTF. As DNA, the CDR3 is TGTGCCAGCAGCTTAGACAGGGGCTATGGCTACACCTTC.

A few counts support this clone. This sequence joins TRBV27 and TRBJ1-5; D remains unclear. V lost 2 bases and J 6 bases, leaving 8 bases between the germline ends. In germline, CDR1 is MNHEY, CDR2 SMNVEV (reference sequence). CDR3 length: 13 residues. The CDR3 sequence is CASSLSGVQPQHF. The DNA of the CDR3 is TGTGCCAGCAGTTTAAGTGGAGTTCAGCCCCAGCATTTT.

Only one count was recorded for this clone. The chain has TRBV4-3 and TRBJ2-1; tentatively, D is TRBD2 (6 bases). Trimming took off 4 bases at V and 8 bases at J, with 9 bases between the two ends. Germline V CDR1 and CDR2: LGHNA, YSLEER. The CDR3 consists of 12 residues. The CDR3 loop reads CASSRGGDEQFF. The CDR3, as DNA: TGCGCCAGCAGCCGGGGCGGGGATGAGCAGTTCTTC.

This clone occurred a few times. The chain has TRBV7-9 and TRBJ1-4; D may be TRBD1 (6 bases). The germline gives CDR1 SEHNR, CDR2 FQNEAQ (reference sequence). The ends were cut back, 2 bases at V and 0 bases at J, with 7 bases in the middle. The CDR3 is 15 amino acids. CDR3: CASSLRTATNEKLFF. CDR3 bases: TGTGCCAGCAGCTTAAGGACAGCAACTAATGAAAAACTGTTTTTT.

V usage is TRBV7-6 and J usage is TRBJ1-1; D not certain. Trimming took 0 bases from V and 3 from J, leaving 8 bases between them. The CDR3 sequence is 14 residues long. Germline loops: CDR1 SGHVS, CDR2 FNYEAQ. CDR3 region: CASSLAWEDTEAFF. The CDR3 nucleotides read TGTGCCAGCAGCTTAGCCTGGGAGGACACTGAAGCTTTCTTT.

The rearrangement links TRBV6-5 to TRBJ2-3; possible D gene TRBD2, 5 bases. This CDR3 comprises 12 residues. Germline-derived CDR1 and CDR2 are MNHEY and SVGAGI. V shed 8 bases and J shed 2 bases, with 8 bases lying between them. CDR3 amino acids: CASVGDTDTQYF. The CDR3 DNA follows: TGTGCCAGCGTCGGGGACACAGATACGCAGTATTTT.

This chain links TRBV28 with TRBJ1-2; tentative D call: TRBD1 (5 bases). Looked up from germline, CDR1 is MDHEN and CDR2 is SYDVKM. Trimming stripped 2 bases from V and 0 bases from J, with 10 bases between. The CDR3 sequence is 15 residues long. CDR3 sequence reads: CASSLQGLANYGYTF. The CDR3 DNA sequence: TGTGCCAGCAGTTTACAGGGACTGGCTAACTATGGCTACACCTTC.